This entry lists 30 T cell receptor beta chains sequenced from one sample in a study of blood T cell repertoires in COVID-19. Sequenced by immunoSEQ multiplex PCR; TCRdb stores in-frame clones only, minus some. The top ten clones hold 3% to 3.5% of a sample with about 46,000 clones, about 88% of them seen once. The material sequenced was PBMCs or T cells enriched from blood (not recorded which). These receptors were taken from a woman aged 45-65 years who had recovered from COVID-19.

The gene calls are TRBV12-3 or TRBV12-4 and TRBJ1-5, with D tentatively TRBD1 (6 bases). This CDR3 region has 13 residues. V was trimmed by 3 bases and J by 6 bases, leaving 9 bases between them. The CDR3: CASSLIRGQPQHF. CDR3 in DNA: TGTGCCAGCAGTTTGATCAGGGGTCAGCCCCAGCATTTT.

This chain connects TRBV2 to TRBJ2-7; unclear D gene. CDR1 and CDR2 from the germline V gene are SNHLY and FYNNEI. Trimming removed 8 bases from V and 2 bases from J, with 19 bases in between. The CDR3 has 15 amino acids. The CDR3 loop reads CASLDPVETPYEQYF. DNA of the CDR3: TGTGCCAGCTTAGATCCCGTGGAGACCCCCTACGAGCAGTACTTC.

This chain links TRBV5-4 with TRBJ2-5; 7 positions agree with TRBD2. The CDR3 runs 14 residues. Germline V gene sequence: CDR1 SGHNT, CDR2 YYREEE (reference sequence). With 2 bases clipped from V and 4 bases from J, the junction kept 5 bases outside the gene matches. The chain's CDR3 is CASSLMGGGETQYF. The CDR3 DNA is TGTGCCAGCAGCTTAATGGGGGGGGGAGAGACCCAGTACTTC.

This clone showed up just once. CDR3 DNA: TGTGCCGGCGGGGGGGCGTACGAGCAGTACTTC. Its protein product is CAGGGAYEQYF. This chain uses TRBV2 with TRBJ2-7; TRBD2 matches 9 bases. The CDR3 length is 11 residues. CDR1 and CDR2 from the germline V gene are SNHLY and FYNNEI. The V segment lost 11 bases and the J segment 4 bases; nucleotides outside the gene matches: 3.

CDR3 sequence reads: CASSPTSGQYNEQFF. DNA for the CDR3: TGTGCCAGCAGCCCTACTAGCGGGCAATACAATGAGCAGTTCTTC. The chain carries TRBV7-8 and TRBJ2-1, with 9 positions matching TRBD2. The CDR3 spans 15 residues. Per germline, CDR1 SGHVS and CDR2 FQNEAQ. The V segment lost 5 bases and the J segment 4 bases; nucleotides outside the gene matches: 6.

V and J are TRBV10-3 and TRBJ2-7; TRBD1 agrees at 9 bases. This CDR3 comprises 16 residues. Trimming removed 6 bases from V and 4 bases from J; junction bases left unmatched: 13. The germline V gene has CDR1 ENHRY and CDR2 SYGVKD. CDR3 nucleotide sequence: TGTGCCATCAGCCAACCTCAACAGGGGGCGGAATACGAGCAGTACTTC. This gives the protein CAISQPQQGAEYEQYF.

This chain joins TRBV10-3 and TRBJ2-5, with D maybe TRBD2 (7 bases). The V and J ends lost 2 bases and 5 bases respectively, with 12 bases between them. The CDR3 totals 14 residues. Germline values: CDR1 ENHRY, CDR2 SYGVKD. CDR3 bases: TGTGCCATCAGTGAGAGGGGGGGCCGCGAGACCCAGTACTTC. Its protein product is CAISERGGRETQYF.

This chain connects TRBV18 to TRBJ1-3; TRBD1 agrees at 9 bases. V lost 3 bases and J lost 3; bases outside the gene matches: 6. The CDR3 totals 16 residues. Germline V gives CDR1 KGHSH, CDR2 LQKENI. The CDR3 DNA reads TGTGCCAGCTCACCCCCGGGACAGGGCGGTGGAAACACCATATATTTT. This translates into CASSPPGQGGGNTIYF.

CDR3 sequence reads: CASSYPRGRVYEQFF. CDR3 sequence (DNA): TGTGCCAGCAGTTACCCCAGAGGGAGGGTCTATGAGCAGTTCTTC. The chain is built from TRBV6-2 or TRBV6-3 and TRBJ2-1; 7 bases are shared with TRBD2. Germline CDR1 MNHEY, CDR2 SVGEGT. The CDR3 totals 15 residues. V lost 2 bases to trimming and J lost 8 bases; unmatched junction nucleotides: 9.

The chain links TRBV24-1 to TRBJ2-1; 13 bases fit TRBD2. Germline V gene data show CDR1 as KGHDR and CDR2 as SFDVKD. The CDR3 spans 17 residues. Trimming cost V 2 bases and J 8 bases; bases outside gene matches: 8. The CDR3 DNA follows: TGTGCCACCAGTGATTCACAACTAGCGGGAGGGCCCCATGAGCAGTTCTTC. Residues: CATSDSQLAGGPHEQFF.

J is TRBJ2-3 and V is TRBV9; D might be TRBD2 (6 bases). Germline V gene lookup returns CDR1 SGDLS and CDR2 YYNGEE. Trimming stripped 3 bases from V and 3 bases from J, with 8 bases between. The CDR3 runs to 13 residues. This chain's CDR3 is CASSGRGTDTQYF. CDR3 bases: TGTGCCAGCAGCGGGAGGGGAACAGATACGCAGTATTTT.

This clone was recorded once. V gene TRBV10-1 combines with J gene TRBJ2-7, with D possibly matching TRBD2 (5 bases). The CDR3 runs 14 residues. The V end was cut by 3 bases, the J end by 0 bases, with 9 bases between. Germline V CDR1 and CDR2: WNHNN, SYGVQD (reference sequence). This chain's CDR3 is CASSDRRASYEQYF. The CDR3, as DNA: TGCGCCAGCAGTGATAGGCGGGCCTCCTACGAGCAGTACTTC.

This clone has only a few counts. J is TRBJ1-3 and V is TRBV5-4; D is ambiguous. This CDR3 region has 14 residues. Per the germline V gene, CDR1 is SGHNT and CDR2 is YYREEE (reference sequence). V was shortened by 0 bases and J by 4 bases, with 8 bases between the two germline ends. The CDR3 spells CASSLGGSGNTIYF. DNA of the CDR3: TGTGCCAGCAGCTTGGGAGGTTCCGGAAACACCATATATTTT.

The chain recombines TRBV9 with TRBJ2-2; D remains ambiguous. Germline V gives CDR1 SGDLS, CDR2 YYNGEE. The CDR3 contains 14 residues. Trimming removed 0 bases from V and 1 base from J, with 4 bases in between. The CDR3 bases are TGTGCCAGCAGCGTAGACGGGAACACCGGGGAGCTGTTTTTT. Translated: CASSVDGNTGELFF.

The rearrangement links TRBV18 to TRBJ2-5; D is ambiguous. The CDR3 length is 17 residues. Trimming stripped 0 bases from V and 2 bases from J, with 16 bases between. The germline CDR1 and CDR2 sequences are KGHSH and LQKENI. CDR3 protein: CASSPPLAQSRQETQYF. Here the CDR3 DNA reads TGTGCCAGCTCACCACCCTTAGCTCAGAGTCGACAAGAGACCCAGTACTTC.

This clone occurred once. The genes are TRBV19 and TRBJ2-6; a possible D gene is TRBD1 (5 bases). CDR1 and CDR2 (germline): LNHDA, SQIVND (reference sequence). V shed 5 bases and J shed 0 bases, with 8 bases lying between them. The CDR3 covers 15 residues. CDR3: CASSRTLSGANVLTF. The CDR3 nucleotides are TGTGCCAGTAGTCGGACACTCTCTGGGGCCAACGTCCTGACTTTC.

V and J are TRBV19 and TRBJ2-4, with 7 bases matching TRBD2. J lost 0 bases, V lost 3 bases, and 5 bases had no gene match. Germline V CDR1 and CDR2: LNHDA, SQIVND (reference sequence). The CDR3 totals 16 residues. For the CDR3, the DNA is TGTGCCAGTAGTATCGGTCCGGGAGGAGCCAAAAACATTCAGTACTTC. This codes for CASSIGPGGAKNIQYF.

This chain joins TRBV30 and TRBJ1-5; 7 bases agree with TRBD1. V shed 8 bases, J shed 4 bases, and the junction held 5 bases outside the gene matches. CDR1 GTSNPN and CDR2 SVGIG come from the germline V gene (reference sequence). The length of the CDR3 is 12 residues. The DNA of the CDR3 is TGTGCCGCATCACAGGGGAATCAGCCCCAGCATTTT. It yields the protein CAASQGNQPQHF.

The genes are TRBV19 and TRBJ2-1, with 8 bases matching TRBD2. The J segment lost 10 bases and the V segment lost 6 bases, leaving 14 bases of the junction unmatched. Germline values: CDR1 LNHDA, CDR2 SQIVND (reference sequence). The CDR3 is 15 residues long. CDR3 sequence: CASSLQRESLGEQFF. As DNA, the CDR3 is TGTGCCAGTAGCTTACAGCGGGAGTCCCTGGGGGAGCAGTTCTTC. The entire variable domain, with the rest obtained from reference TRBV19 and TRBJ2-1, is as follows: DGGITQSPKYLFRKEGQNVTLSCEQNLNHDAMYWYRQDPGQGLRLIYYSQIVNDFQKGDIAEGYSVSREKKESFPLTVTSAQKNPTAFYLCASSLQRESLGEQFFGPGTRLTVL.

The chain uses TRBV6-5 and TRBJ2-5, with TRBD2 matching over 10 bases. The V segment lost 6 bases and the J segment 2 bases; nucleotides outside the gene matches: 3. Germline V lookup: CDR1 MNHEY, CDR2 SVGAGI. The length of the CDR3 is 14 residues. CDR3 nucleotide sequence: TGTGCCAGCAGAACTAGCGGGGCGCAAGAGACCCAGTACTTC. Translated: CASRTSGAQETQYF.

This rearrangement joins TRBV18 to TRBJ1-1, with D perhaps matching TRBD1 (5 bases). Germline V lookup: CDR1 KGHSH, CDR2 LQKENI. V lost 4 bases to trimming and J lost 6 bases, with 15 bases between them. This CDR3 is built from 14 residues. This CDR3 reads CASSLSREVAEAFF. For the CDR3, the DNA is TGTGCCAGCTCACTCTCCAGGGAGGTCGCTGAAGCTTTCTTT.

This clone has just one count. V and J are TRBV19 and TRBJ2-2; 7 bases match TRBD2. This CDR3 region has 14 residues. The trim removed 6 bases at V and 4 bases at J, leaving 5 bases unmatched. Germline V CDR1 and CDR2: LNHDA, SQIVND (reference sequence). CDR3 coding DNA: TGTGCCAGTAGGTGGCTAGCGGCCACCGGGGAGCTGTTTTTT. Amino acids: CASRWLAATGELFF.

The chain is built from TRBV18 and TRBJ2-3, with a tentative D call TRBD2 (6 bases). Germline V gene data show CDR1 as KGHSH and CDR2 as LQKENI. The CDR3 has 15 amino acids. The V end lost 3 bases, the J end lost 6 bases, and 16 bases lay between the germline ends. CDR3 loop: CASSPNDLAWDTQYF. The DNA of the CDR3 is TGTGCCAGCTCACCGAATGATCTAGCGTGGGATACGCAGTATTTT.

This clone was seen a single time. The chain employs TRBV10-3 and TRBJ2-5; tentative D call: TRBD2 (6 bases). Germline loops: CDR1 ENHRY, CDR2 SYGVKD. V lost 8 bases, J lost 5 bases, and 9 bases lay in between. The CDR3 totals 11 residues. CDR3 loop: CAIGLPETQYF. The CDR3 region has the DNA TGTGCCATCGGACTACCGGAGACCCAGTACTTC.

This clone qualifies as medium-sized. The CDR3 sequence: CASVGTVSMNTEAFF. CDR3 nucleotides: TGTGCCAGCGTCGGGACAGTGAGCATGAACACTGAAGCTTTCTTT. This rearrangement joins TRBV2 to TRBJ1-1; the match to TRBD1 covers 7 bases. CDR1 is SNHLY, CDR2 FYNNEI, per germline. The V segment lost 8 bases and the J segment 0 bases; nucleotides outside the gene matches: 9. The CDR3 contains 15 residues.

J is TRBJ2-7 and V is TRBV6-5; 10 bases agree with TRBD2. CDR1 and CDR2 (germline): MNHEY, SVGAGI. This CDR3 region has 14 residues. J lost 6 bases, V lost 7 bases, and 9 bases had no gene match. DNA for the CDR3: TGTGCCAGCACCCTAGCGGGAGACTATGCCGAGCAGTACTTC. Protein sequence: CASTLAGDYAEQYF.

V and J are TRBV9 and TRBJ2-1, with D possibly matching TRBD2 (6 bases). Trimming left V 0 bases short and J 7 bases short, with 14 bases between. Per germline, CDR1 SGDLS and CDR2 YYNGEE. The CDR3 spans 15 residues. The CDR3 region is CASSVGGGGPNEQFF. In DNA form, the CDR3 reads TGTGCCAGCAGCGTAGGCGGAGGAGGGCCGAATGAGCAGTTCTTC. Full variable domain (rest looked up from reference TRBV9 and TRBJ2-1): DSGVTQTPKHLITATGQRVTLRCSPRSGDLSVYWYQQSLDQGLQFLIQYYNGEERAKGNILERFSAQQFPDLHSELNLSSLELGDSALYFCASSVGGGGPNEQFFGPGTRLTVL.

The chain employs TRBV21-1 and TRBJ1-4. TRBV21-1 is classified as a pseudogene. The CDR3 runs to 12 residues. The CDR3 loop reads CAATLRREKLFF. CDR3 nucleotide sequence: TGTGCCGCCACCCTCCGGAGGGAAAAACTGTTTTTT.

V is TRBV24-1 and J is TRBJ2-2, with TRBD1 matching over 9 bases. The CDR3 consists of 15 residues. Germline V gene sequence: CDR1 KGHDR, CDR2 SFDVKD. J lost 7 bases, V lost 5 bases, and 7 bases had no gene match. The CDR3 DNA is TGTGCCACCAGTGCGACAGGGACAGGGATCGGGGAGCTGTTTTTT. Amino acid sequence: CATSATGTGIGELFF.

The V gene is TRBV2, the J gene TRBJ2-7; D possibly corresponds to TRBD2 (5 bases). V was trimmed by 4 bases and J by 0 bases, leaving 10 bases between them. This CDR3 has 14 amino acids. Germline V CDR1 and CDR2: SNHLY, FYNNEI. CDR3 loop: CASSGSGSSYEQYF. The CDR3 DNA reads TGTGCCAGCAGTGGCTCGGGGAGCTCCTACGAGCAGTACTTC.